One sample yielded the 24 T cell receptor beta chains listed below, sequenced in a study of T cell responses to AZD1222 COVID-19 vaccine. Generated by immunoSEQ multiplex PCR, the TCRdb table keeps only in-frame clones and is missing some. The repertoire includes 110,000 or so clones, 88% of them detected once, and around 3.8% sits in the top ten. The source was peripheral blood, collected 28 days after the second AZD1222 dose. These receptors came from an adult who received the AZD1222 COVID-19 vaccine.

The V gene is TRBV28, the J gene TRBJ2-3; D not certain. CDR3 length equals 16 residues. Trimming removed 3 bases from V and 5 bases from J, with 18 bases in between. The germline gives CDR1 MDHEN, CDR2 SYDVKM. CDR3 loop: CASSFSPLGVRDTQYF. CDR3 DNA sequence: TGTGCCAGCAGTTTTTCCCCCTTGGGTGTTAGAGATACGCAGTATTTT. Full variable domain (remainder filled in from reference TRBV28 and TRBJ2-3): DVKVTQSSRYLVKRTGEKVFLECVQDMDHENMFWYRQDPGLGLRLIYFSYDVKMKEKGDIPEGYSVSREKKERFSLILESASTNQTSMYLCASSFSPLGVRDTQYFGPGTRLTVL.

CDR3 protein: CASNEDRGNSPLHF. The CDR3 bases are TGTGCCAGTAACGAAGACAGGGGGAATTCACCCCTCCACTTT. V and J are TRBV19 and TRBJ1-6; 9 bases are a match to TRBD1. V shed 7 bases and J 7 bases; nucleotides not matched to a gene: 5. The germline V gene has CDR1 LNHDA and CDR2 SQIVND (reference sequence). The CDR3 has 14 amino acids.

The V call is TRBV21-1, the J call TRBJ2-7; TRBD1, the D gene given by the table, was not confirmed from the DNA. TRBV21-1 is flagged as a pseudogene. The CDR3 length is 15 residues. DNA of the CDR3: TGTGCCAGCAGCGACATTACTTTTAGCTCCTACGAGCAGTACTTC. Its protein product is CASSDITFSSYEQYF.

The V call is TRBV19, the J call TRBJ1-5, with D tentatively TRBD1 (6 bases). The V end lost 10 bases, the J end lost 0 bases, and 16 bases lay between the germline ends. The CDR3 is 15 residues long. Per germline, CDR1 LNHDA and CDR2 SQIVND (reference sequence). The CDR3 DNA is TGTGCCACCCGAGGGGGGGGTAATAGCAATCAGCCCCAGCATTTT. Its translation: CATRGGGNSNQPQHF.

The rearrangement joins TRBV12-3 or TRBV12-4 to TRBJ1-1; no firm D call. The CDR3 spans 12 residues. Trimming took off 8 bases at V and 1 base at J, with 8 bases between the two ends. The CDR3 region has the DNA TGTGCCAGCCTGGCTCCGAACACTGAAGCTTTCTTT. Residues: CASLAPNTEAFF.

The chain recombines TRBV19 with TRBJ1-6; 9 nucleotides match TRBD1. CDR1 and CDR2 (germline): LNHDA, SQIVND (reference sequence). The CDR3 extends over 16 amino acids. With V trimmed by 6 bases and J by 5 bases, 8 bases remained unmatched. The CDR3 loop reads CASSRDRVENNSPLHF. The CDR3 region has the DNA TGTGCCAGTAGCCGGGACAGGGTGGAGAATAATTCACCCCTCCACTTT.

The rearrangement links TRBV18 to TRBJ1-4; no reliable D call. Germline lookup yields CDR1 KGHSH and CDR2 LQKENI. V was trimmed by 3 bases and J by 4 bases, leaving 15 bases between them. The CDR3 extends over 16 amino acids. The CDR3 nucleotides read TGTGCCAGCTCACCCCTCCCGGGTGAACTTAATGAAAAACTGTTTTTT. Protein: CASSPLPGELNEKLFF.

The chain has TRBV2 and TRBJ1-4; D call uncertain. Germline V CDR1 and CDR2: SNHLY, FYNNEI. This CDR3 has 10 amino acids. Trimming left V 9 bases short and J 10 bases short, with 9 bases between. CDR3 sequence (DNA): TGTGCCAGTGAATCGACAAAACTGTTTTTT. It encodes CASESTKLFF.

The chain joins TRBV5-4 to TRBJ1-2; D unresolved. V dropped 4 bases and J dropped 2 bases, with 12 bases sitting between them. Germline V gene data show CDR1 as SGHNT and CDR2 as YYREEE (reference sequence). This CDR3 comprises 14 residues. The CDR3, as DNA: TGTGCCAGCAGCGCAAGTAGAGGAAACTATGGCTACACCTTC. Its translation is CASSASRGNYGYTF.

The V call is TRBV29-1, the J call TRBJ1-4; D is unclear. There are 13 residues in the CDR3. Germline CDR1 reads SQVTM; CDR2 reads ANQGSEA. V lost 4 bases to trimming and J lost 7 bases, with 13 bases between them. The CDR3 reads CSVAGGRGEKLFF. In nucleotides, the CDR3 is TGCAGCGTTGCTGGCGGGCGAGGTGAAAAACTGTTTTTT. Full variable domain (rest looked up from reference TRBV29-1 and TRBJ1-4): SAVISQKPSRDICQRGTSLTIQCQVDSQVTMMFWYRQQPGQSLTLIATANQGSEATYESGFVIDKFPISRPNLTFSTLTVSNMSPEDSSIYLCSVAGGRGEKLFFGSGTQLSVL.

This clone was counted between two and nine times. The chain recombines TRBV30 with TRBJ2-1, with D possibly matching TRBD1 (5 bases). V was clipped by 1 base and J by 4 bases, with 14 bases between them. Germline V gene lookup returns CDR1 GTSNPN and CDR2 SVGIG (reference sequence). The length of the CDR3 is 15 residues. The CDR3 nucleotides are TGTGCCTGGAGTGCTATAGGGGAACAGTACAATGAGCAGTTCTTC. This sequence encodes CAWSAIGEQYNEQFF.

This chain joins TRBV7-9 and TRBJ1-5; D is possibly TRBD1 (5 bases). The CDR3 runs to 15 residues. Germline loops: CDR1 SEHNR, CDR2 FQNEAQ (reference sequence). Trimming shortened V by 6 bases and J by 1 base, and 13 bases separated the two germline ends. CDR3 protein: CASRPGAPSNQPQHF. The CDR3 region has the DNA TGTGCCAGCAGACCCGGGGCGCCCAGCAATCAGCCCCAGCATTTT.

This clone was seen a handful of times. This sequence joins TRBV6-4 and TRBJ2-3; 7 nucleotides line up with TRBD2. The CDR3 has 15 amino acids. V was pared by 2 bases and J by 0 bases, with 2 bases of the junction left unmatched. Germline V gene sequence: CDR1 MRHNA, CDR2 SNTAGT. The CDR3 DNA reads TGTGCCAGCAGTGACGGGAGGGCTAGCACAGATACGCAGTATTTT. Protein product: CASSDGRASTDTQYF.

The gene calls are TRBV12-3 or TRBV12-4 and TRBJ1-1, with TRBD1 identical over 7 bases. The CDR3 is 13 residues long. The V and J ends lost 5 bases and 5 bases, in that order; junction bases with no gene match: 5. This CDR3 is CASSLGGRTEAFF. The CDR3 coding sequence is TGTGCCAGCAGTCTAGGGGGCCGGACTGAAGCTTTCTTT.

This clone was counted a few times. V and J are TRBV5-4 and TRBJ2-7; the D gene is possibly TRBD2 (6 bases). Germline V gene data show CDR1 as SGHNT and CDR2 as YYREEE (reference sequence). Trimming removed 2 bases from V and 7 bases from J, with 13 bases in between. CDR3 length equals 13 residues. CDR3 in amino acids: CASSFAGTVEQYF. The CDR3 region has the DNA TGTGCCAGCAGCTTCGCGGGGACGGTGGAGCAGTACTTC. The full variable domain, rest sourced from reference TRBV5-4 and TRBJ2-7, is ETGVTQSPTHLIKTRGQQVTLRCSSQSGHNTVSWYQQALGQGPQFIFQYYREEENGRGNFPPRFSGLQFPNYSSELNVNALELDDSALYLCASSFAGTVEQYFGPGTRLTVT.

The chain is built from TRBV5-4 and TRBJ1-2, with a weak D call TRBD1 (5 bases). The CDR3 covers 14 residues. CDR1 and CDR2 from the germline V gene are SGHNT and YYREEE (reference sequence). Trimming cost V 3 bases and J 0 bases, with 9 bases left between them. Here the CDR3 DNA reads TGTGCCAGCAGCTCAGACAGAACTAACTATGGCTACACCTTC. This translates into CASSSDRTNYGYTF.

V gene TRBV5-1 combines with J gene TRBJ2-3; tentatively, D is TRBD1 (7 bases). This CDR3 region has 19 residues. The V end lost 5 bases, the J end lost 1 base, and 26 bases lay between the germline ends. Germline V gene data show CDR1 as SGHRS and CDR2 as YFSETQ. The CDR3 region has the DNA TGCGCCAGCAGAGGCGGGACAGCCCGGACTGTCAGGGGCACAGATACGCAGTATTTT. Its translation: CASRGGTARTVRGTDTQYF.

The chain's CDR3 is CAIRTVNTEAFF. The CDR3 nucleotides are TGTGCCATCAGGACAGTGAACACTGAAGCTTTCTTT. J is TRBJ1-1 and V is TRBV10-3; weak D call: TRBD1 (5 bases). Trimming shortened V by 6 bases and J by 0 bases, and 5 bases separated the two germline ends. The CDR3 runs to 12 residues. Germline V CDR1 and CDR2: ENHRY, SYGVKD.

The chain links TRBV19 to TRBJ1-1; D gene ambiguous. V gave up 7 bases and J gave up 7 bases, with 22 bases separating them. The CDR3 length is 15 residues. Germline V gene sequence: CDR1 LNHDA, CDR2 SQIVND (reference sequence). CDR3 loop: CASTPTRSSVGEAFF. Here the CDR3 DNA reads TGTGCCAGTACCCCAACCCGGTCGTCGGTCGGTGAAGCTTTCTTT.

The genes are TRBV29-1 and TRBJ2-5; D is possibly TRBD1 or TRBD2 (5 bases each). CDR3 length equals 14 residues. The V and J ends lost 3 bases and 5 bases respectively, with 16 bases between them. Germline-derived CDR1 and CDR2 are SQVTM and ANQGSEA. CDR3 amino acids: CSVDWDGHGETQYF. The CDR3 region has the DNA TGCAGCGTTGACTGGGACGGTCATGGGGAGACCCAGTACTTC. Full variable domain (remainder filled in from reference TRBV29-1 and TRBJ2-5): SAVISQKPSRDICQRGTSLTIQCQVDSQVTMMFWYRQQPGQSLTLIATANQGSEATYESGFVIDKFPISRPNLTFSTLTVSNMSPEDSSIYLCSVDWDGHGETQYFGPGTRLLVL.

Regarding this clone: Other DNA sequences in this specimen translate into the identical CDR3. The chain carries TRBV6-2 or TRBV6-3 and TRBJ1-6, with D possibly being TRBD1 (5 bases). V lost 2 bases and J lost 7, with 9 bases in between. Germline values: CDR1 MNHEY, CDR2 SVGEGT. The CDR3 length is 14 residues. DNA of the CDR3: TGTGCCAGCAGTTACGGGCAGGGCAATTCACCCCTCCACTTT. This translates into CASSYGQGNSPLHF.

The gene calls are TRBV7-8 and TRBJ1-2, with D unclear. CDR3 size: 17 residues. Trimming took 0 bases from V and 2 from J, leaving 16 bases between them. Germline V gene data show CDR1 as SGHVS and CDR2 as FQNEAQ. The CDR3 DNA reads as TGTGCCAGCAGCTTAGCGCAGGTCAGACACTCAAACTATGGCTACACCTTC. It is translated as CASSLAQVRHSNYGYTF.

This chain connects TRBV4-3 to TRBJ1-5; 9 bases map to TRBD1. The V and J ends lost 0 bases and 2 bases, in that order; junction bases with no gene match: 2. This CDR3 contains 16 residues. Germline CDR1 LGHNA, CDR2 YSLEER. This CDR3 is CASSQDRTGGNQPQHF. CDR3 DNA sequence: TGCGCCAGCAGCCAAGACCGGACAGGGGGCAATCAGCCCCAGCATTTT.

The genes are TRBV5-1 and TRBJ2-2, with TRBD1 identical over 9 bases. The ends lost 2 bases at V and 0 bases at J; junction bases unmatched: 2. Per the germline V gene, CDR1 is SGHRS and CDR2 is YFSETQ. The CDR3 covers 16 residues. The chain's CDR3 is CASSLTGGANTGELFF. As DNA, the CDR3 is TGCGCCAGCAGCTTAACAGGGGGCGCGAACACCGGGGAGCTGTTTTTT.